The 10 T cell receptor beta chains given below trace back to one sample, sequenced in a study of control samples from healthy donors and cancer patients. TCRdb keeps only in-frame clones here, not all; method: immunoSEQ multiplex PCR. Among about 230,000 clones listed, about 80% were seen once. Sequencing was performed on PBMCs. The receptors stem from a woman between 55 and 75 years old with lung cancer.

The chain combines TRBV21-1 with TRBJ2-3; the listed D gene, TRBD2, was not tested against the DNA. TRBV21-1 has pseudogene status. The CDR3 has 24 amino acids. The DNA of the CDR3 is TGTGCCAGCAGCAGGAAGGCGTTTTCCCGGAACGGGAGCCACCCAACTATGAGCACAGATACGCAGTATTTT. Its translation is CASSRKAFSRNGSHPTMSTDTQYF.

The genes are TRBV7-3 and TRBJ2-2; 15 nucleotides agree with TRBD2. Per germline, CDR1 SGHTA and CDR2 FQGTGA. Trimming took 4 bases from V and 5 from J; bases not matched to a gene: 8. This CDR3 is 18 amino acids long. In nucleotides, the CDR3 is TGTGCCAGCAGCTCGGGACTAGCGGGAGGACGGAGTACCGGGGAGCTGTTTTTT. This translates into CASSSGLAGGRSTGELFF.

Only a few counts were recorded for this clone. V gene TRBV12-3 or TRBV12-4 combines with J gene TRBJ1-1; D is uncertain. The V and J ends lost 3 bases and 5 bases respectively, with 7 bases between them. The CDR3 extends over 12 amino acids. The CDR3 loop reads CASSFWQTEAFF. The CDR3 DNA follows: TGTGCCAGCAGTTTCTGGCAGACTGAAGCTTTCTTT.

This chain uses TRBV10-3 with TRBJ1-4, with D tentatively TRBD1 (5 bases). V lost 4 bases and J 2 bases, leaving 11 bases between the germline ends. The CDR3 covers 15 residues. Per germline, CDR1 ENHRY and CDR2 SYGVKD. CDR3 region: CAISATRGTNEKLFF. The CDR3 DNA reads TGTGCCATCAGTGCTACCCGGGGGACTAATGAAAAACTGTTTTTT.

This chain joins TRBV2 and TRBJ1-2; a possible D gene is TRBD1 (5 bases). V dropped 4 bases and J dropped 2 bases, with 5 bases sitting between them. CDR3 size: 12 residues. Germline V CDR1 and CDR2: SNHLY, FYNNEI. CDR3 sequence reads: CASSAGNYGYTF. Written as DNA, the CDR3 is TGTGCCAGCAGTGCAGGGAACTATGGCTACACCTTC.

This rearrangement joins TRBV5-1 to TRBJ1-2; D ambiguous. The CDR3 runs to 12 residues. V was cut by 4 bases and J by 6 bases, with 10 bases left in between. CDR1 and CDR2 (germline): SGHRS, YFSETQ. The CDR3 loop is CASSPDYHGYTF. In DNA form, the CDR3 reads TGCGCCAGCAGCCCGGACTATCATGGCTACACCTTC.

The V and J genes are TRBV7-9 and TRBJ1-3, with D perhaps matching TRBD1 (6 bases). CDR1 and CDR2 (germline): SEHNR, FQNEAQ (reference sequence). The V end lost 1 base, the J end lost 5 bases, and 21 bases lay between the germline ends. The CDR3 runs to 18 residues. CDR3 protein: CASSLVGKQGVRRNTIYF. CDR3 in DNA: TGTGCCAGCAGCTTAGTCGGGAAACAGGGAGTTCGCAGAAACACCATATATTTT.

J is TRBJ1-5 and V is TRBV7-2, with unresolved D. The germline V and J ends were trimmed by 4 bases and 3 bases, with 4 bases remaining between them. CDR1 SGHTA and CDR2 FQGNSA come from the germline V gene. The CDR3 has 12 residues. CDR3 loop: CASSSYNQPQHF. For the CDR3, the DNA is TGTGCCAGCAGCTCCTACAATCAGCCCCAGCATTTT.

Only one count was recorded for this clone. V gene TRBV2 combines with J gene TRBJ2-3; TRBD1 matches 9 bases. In germline, CDR1 is SNHLY, CDR2 FYNNEI. Trimming cost V 3 bases and J 1 base; bases outside gene matches: 2. This CDR3 is 15 amino acids long. CDR3 sequence: CASSDRTGGTDTQYF. Written as DNA, the CDR3 is TGTGCCAGCAGTGATAGGACAGGGGGCACAGATACGCAGTATTTT.

This clone was detected only once. V usage is TRBV5-1 and J usage is TRBJ2-1, with 7 bases fitting TRBD1. The CDR3 extends over 15 amino acids. Losses at the gene ends were 0 bases for V and 2 bases for J; bases not matched to a gene: 2. From germline, CDR1 is SGHRS and CDR2 YFSETQ. The CDR3 nucleotides are TGCGCCAGCAGCTTGGTCGGGACAGCCTACAATGAGCAGTTCTTC. This codes for CASSLVGTAYNEQFF. Using reference TRBV5-1 and TRBJ2-1 for the parts outside the CDR3, the full variable domain is KAGVTQTPRYLIKTRGQQVTLSCSPISGHRSVSWYQQTPGQGLQFLFEYFSETQRNKGNFPGRFSGRQFSNSRSEMNVSTLELGDSALYLCASSLVGTAYNEQFFGPGTRLTVL.